This TCR beta chain comes out of a study of T and B cells in COVID-19 patients. The overall study: COVID-19 patients gave peripheral blood either during active infection or after recovery. Study-level results: Highly clonal in active COVID-19, TRB repertoires exceeded healthy-donor diversity and richness at recovery. Sorted SARS-CoV-2-responsive or tetramer+ T cells and CD4+, regulatory and CD8+ subsets were not yet sequenced.

In the case of this clonotype: Its cognate antigen is unknown.

TRB rearrangements were amplified by multiplex PCR with BIOMED2 TRB-A/B primers. One entry per CDR3 protein, called by TCRdb with MiXCR from the multiplex PCR reads. The sample comprises 13,000 to 15,000 distinct CDR3 sequences, 28% of which are singletons, and approximately 7% rests with the top ten. Germline assignment: CDR1 LNHDA and CDR2 SQIVND (reference sequence). V was pared by 5 bases and J by 0 bases, with 14 bases between. The CDR3 runs to 17 residues. From blood, roughly 220-550 ng of genomic DNA served as TRB template. The sequence was obtained from a human donor who had recovered from COVID-19. This chain uses TRBV19 with TRBJ2-6, with TRBD2 as a possible D gene (6 bases). The sample was blood. CDR3 region: CASSLGGTPSGANVLTF. CDR3 coding DNA: TGTGCCAGTAGTCTGGGAGGTACGCCCTCTGGGGCCAACGTCCTGACTTTC.